This T cell receptor beta chain is drawn from a study of cytotoxic CD8 clonotypes in ibrutinib-treated CLL. In the study overall: Partial responses totalled approximately 24 and complete responses 2; after median roughly 70 months, roughly 14 remained remitted and about 12 progressed. The authors obtained response samples at a median of approximately 12 months of treatment, range 6 to 36.

The germline V gene encodes CDR1 MGHRA and CDR2 YSYEKL. V lost 2 bases and J lost 3; bases outside the gene matches: 6. The CDR3 length is 17 residues. Only in-frame clones appear in the TCRdb table, and some are missing; sequencing was by immunoSEQ multiplex PCR. The profile covers 70,000 to 80,000 clones, with roughly 85% appearing a single time and less than 40% taken by the ten largest. The clonotype originates from a human donor with chronic lymphocytic leukemia. This specimen was PBMCs, taken after 24 months of ibrutinib treatment. The V gene is TRBV4-1, the J gene TRBJ2-1, with TRBD2 matching 11 bases. The CDR3 region is CASSQNPGLAVYNEQFF. CDR3 bases: TGCGCCAGCAGCCAAAACCCGGGACTAGCGGTCTACAATGAGCAGTTCTTC.